A selection of T cell receptor beta chains follows, all from one sample in a study of somatic mutations in cytotoxic T cells in rheumatoid arthritis. Using immunoSEQ multiplex PCR, the repertoire was profiled, and TCRdb retains in-frame clones only, with some absent. Of some 20,000 clones in the sample, approximately 83% were seen once. The sequencing sample was made of CD8+ T cells sorted from blood. The receptors derive from a man aged 18 to 35 with rheumatoid arthritis. Both conserved end residues are part of each CDR3. D genes are given only for firm matches. Not every row has a clone size; where given, it reads once, few, many or a size class.

j_call,v_call,d_call,clone_size,cdr3_nt,cdr3_aa
TRBJ2-1,TRBV11-2,NA,NA,TGTGCCAGCAGCTTAGTGGGGGGGCTAGGAGAGCAGTTCTTC,CASSLVGGLGEQFF
TRBJ1-6,TRBV6-1,NA,NA,TGTGCCAGCAGTGAAATGGTGGGAAATTCACCCCTCCACTTT,CASSEMVGNSPLHF
TRBJ2-1,TRBV14,NA,once,TGTGCCAGCAGCCGCTTAGGAGGGGTTCTGTCCAATGAGCAGTTCTTC,CASSRLGGVLSNEQFF
TRBJ2-7,TRBV10-3,NA,once,TGTGCCATCACAGTTGGACAGTCCTACGAGCAGTACTTC,CAITVGQSYEQYF
TRBJ1-3,TRBV7-6,TRBD1,once,TGTGCCAGCAGCTCGGGACAGTCGTGGGCTGGAAACACCATATATTTT,CASSSGQSWAGNTIYF
TRBJ1-4,TRBV28,NA,NA,TGTGCCAGCAGCTGGACGGGGGCAACTAATGAAAAACTGTTTTTT,CASSWTGATNEKLFF
TRBJ1-3,TRBV6-1,NA,NA,TGTGCCAGCACAAGATTGGGGGGTCCAGGAAACACCATATATTTT,CASTRLGGPGNTIYF
TRBJ2-2,TRBV2,NA,NA,TGTGCCAGCACCATGGGGGACACCGGGGAGCTGTTTTTT,CASTMGDTGELFF
TRBJ2-1,TRBV28,TRBD1,NA,TGTGCCAGCAGTCCTAGCCGGGACAGTTTATACAATGAGCAGTTCTTC,CASSPSRDSLYNEQFF
TRBJ2-7,TRBV19,NA,NA,TGTGCCAGTAGTATTCGCAGGGGTAGCTCCTACGAGCAGTACTTC,CASSIRRGSSYEQYF
TRBJ1-1,TRBV27,TRBD1,NA,TGTGCCAGCAGTCCGACAGGGCCCCACACTGAAGCTTTCTTT,CASSPTGPHTEAFF
TRBJ2-1,TRBV6-5,NA,NA,TGTGCCAGCAGTTATAGGGGACACTACAATGAGCAGTTCTTC,CASSYRGHYNEQFF
TRBJ1-2,TRBV13,TRBD1,once,TGTGCCAGCAGCTTGGCAGGGGGCCGGGGCTACACCTTC,CASSLAGGRGYTF
TRBJ1-1,TRBV30,NA,few,TGTGCCTGGAGTGTGGGCACGAACACTGAAGCTTTCTTT,CAWSVGTNTEAFF
TRBJ1-2,TRBV5-6,NA,NA,TGTGCCAGCAGCTTCAGGTGGTATGGCTACACCTTC,CASSFRWYGYTF
TRBJ2-3,TRBV27,NA,NA,TGTGCCAGCAGTTTAAGGCAGGCGAGATCCTCGGATACGCAGTATTTT,CASSLRQARSSDTQYF
TRBJ1-1,TRBV6-6,NA,few,TGTGCCAGCAGCCCTTCGCCAGGAAAAGCTTTCTTT,CASSPSPGKAFF
TRBJ2-2,TRBV7-7,NA,NA,TGTGCTAGCAGCTTAGTGACCGGGGAGCTGTTTTTT,CASSLVTGELFF
TRBJ2-3,TRBV7-9,NA,NA,TGTGCCAGCAGCGTAGTGGTCACCTCTAGCACAGATACGCAGTATTTT,CASSVVVTSSTDTQYF
TRBJ2-7,TRBV5-4,NA,NA,TGTGCCAGCAGCTCGGACCATCTTTACGAGCAGTACTTC,CASSSDHLYEQYF
TRBJ2-7,TRBV29-1,NA,NA,TGCAGCGTTGGGAACAGGATTAGCTCCTACGAGCAGTACTTC,CSVGNRISSYEQYF
TRBJ2-7,TRBV7-6,NA,NA,TGTGCCAGCAGCCCCTGGGCGGACTCTCGGGACGAGCAGTACTTC,CASSPWADSRDEQYF
TRBJ1-5,TRBV2,NA,NA,TGTGCCAGCAGTGGTATAGGAGGTGGCCGCAATCAGCCCCAGCATTTT,CASSGIGGGRNQPQHF
TRBJ2-4,TRBV21-1,NA,NA,TGTGCCAGCAGCACGAACCGGGCGGATCGAAACATTCAGTACTTC,CASSTNRADRNIQYF
TRBJ1-1,TRBV28,NA,NA,TGTGCCAGCAGCACGAACACTGAAGCTTTCTTT,CASSTNTEAFF
TRBJ2-3,TRBV6-5,NA,NA,TGTGCCAGTTATTCCGGGGATACGCAGTATTTT,CASYSGDTQYF
TRBJ2-3,TRBV4-1,NA,NA,TGCGCCAGCAGCCAAGTTTTGCGAGGGAGCACAGATACGCAGTATTTT,CASSQVLRGSTDTQYF
TRBJ1-1,TRBV30,NA,NA,TGTGCCTGGAGGGACAAAGAAGGTCAGGGTGGGGTGCACACTGAAGCTTTCTTT,CAWRDKEGQGGVHTEAFF
TRBJ2-5,TRBV9,NA,once,TGTGCCAGCAGCGCCCGAGAGGGGCGTCTTCAAGAGACCCAGTACTTC,CASSAREGRLQETQYF
TRBJ1-2,TRBV7-9,TRBD1,NA,TGTGCCAGCAGCGAGACAGGGGTTTACGGCTACACCTTC,CASSETGVYGYTF
TRBJ1-2,TRBV7-6,TRBD1,NA,TGTGCCAGCAGACGGACAGGGTATGATGGCTACACCTTC,CASRRTGYDGYTF
TRBJ2-7,TRBV6-4,NA,once,TGTGCCAGCAGTGACCGGAACTACGAGCAGTACTTC,CASSDRNYEQYF
TRBJ2-1,TRBV19,NA,few,TGTGCCAGTAGTCCCCGTTCGAATGAGCAGTTCTTC,CASSPRSNEQFF
TRBJ1-2,TRBV27,NA,NA,TGTGCCAGCAGTTTAGAACAGGGAACTAACGTCTATGGCTACACCTTC,CASSLEQGTNVYGYTF
TRBJ1-6,TRBV5-4,NA,NA,TGTGCCAGCAGCTTGATTTTGGGGGCGACAGAACGGAATTCACCCCTCCACTTT,CASSLILGATERNSPLHF
TRBJ2-7,TRBV10-2,TRBD1,NA,TGCGCCAGCGGGGACAGCCGAGACTACGAGCAGTACTTC,CASGDSRDYEQYF
TRBJ2-7,TRBV7-8,TRBD2,NA,TGTGCCAGCAGCTCCGAGGGGGGACTAGCGGGCCCCCGTTGGTACGAGCAGTACTTC,CASSSEGGLAGPRWYEQYF
TRBJ2-5,TRBV25-1,TRBD1,NA,TGTGCCAGCACCCGACAGGGGGCGCGGGAGACCCAGTACTTC,CASTRQGARETQYF
TRBJ2-3,TRBV5-1,TRBD2,NA,TGCGCCAGCAGCTTGGGACTAGCGGGAGTACTTAGCACAGATACGCAGTATTTT,CASSLGLAGVLSTDTQYF
TRBJ1-1,TRBV5-5,NA,NA,TGTGCCAGCTCGAGGGGTTCTGAAGCTTTCTTT,CASSRGSEAFF
TRBJ2-7,TRBV7-9,TRBD1,few,TGTGCCAGCAGCTTAGTTACAGGGGAGTACGAGCAGTACTTC,CASSLVTGEYEQYF
TRBJ2-1,TRBV12-5,NA,NA,TGTGCTAGTGGTTTGTCAGGGGGGGACTACAATGAGCAGTTCTTC,CASGLSGGDYNEQFF
TRBJ2-1,TRBV6-6,TRBD1,NA,TGTGCCAGCAGTCCCCGCGCAGGGGGATACAATGAGCAGTTCTTC,CASSPRAGGYNEQFF